One sample yielded the 32 T cell receptor beta chains listed below, sequenced in a study of neurological immune-mediated disorders. TCRdb reprocessed the 5' RACE reads with MiXCR, giving one entry per CDR3 protein. The sample comprises about 18,000 distinct CDR3 sequences, around a quarter of which are singletons, and 33% rests with the top ten. Sequenced sample: PBMCs. The receptors stem from a man between 50 and 59 years old with HTLV-1-associated myelopathy (HAM/TSP).

This chain links TRBV7-2 with TRBJ2-5; 9 nucleotides line up with TRBD2. Germline V gene sequence: CDR1 SGHTA, CDR2 FQGNSA. The CDR3 loop spans 18 amino acids. The J segment lost 5 bases and the V segment lost 5 bases, leaving 18 bases of the junction unmatched. In nucleotides, the CDR3 is TGTGCCAGCAGCCCCATCTGGACGTCGAGCGGGGGGAGGGAGACCCAGTACTTC. Its translation is CASSPIWTSSGGRETQYF.

V usage is TRBV11-2 and J usage is TRBJ1-1; D uncertain. V lost 7 bases, J lost 1 base, and 19 bases lay in between. CDR3 length: 16 amino acids. CDR1 and CDR2 from the germline V gene are SGHAT and FQNNGV. CDR3 loop: CASTRRPGVENTEAFF. The CDR3 region has the DNA TGTGCCAGCACCCGAAGACCCGGGGTGGAGAACACTGAAGCTTTCTTT.

This chain links TRBV6-5 with TRBJ2-2; unclear D gene. Looked up from germline, CDR1 is MNHEY and CDR2 is SVGAGI. V was cut by 4 bases and J by 6 bases, with 15 bases left in between. The CDR3 spans 15 residues. Here the CDR3 reads CASSSDRLWPGELFF. The CDR3 DNA sequence: TGTGCCAGCAGTTCCGACCGGTTGTGGCCCGGGGAGCTGTTTTTT.

The V and J genes are TRBV4-2 and TRBJ2-7; TRBD2 matches 7 bases. Near its end, the DNA agrees better with TRBJ2-1, so the J call may be wrong. CDR3 length: 16 residues. Germline CDR1 is LGHNA and CDR2 is YNFKEQ. CDR3 sequence: CASSPIPTGGKDEQFF. Here the CDR3 DNA reads TGTGCCAGCAGCCCGATCCCAACGGGGGGTAAGGATGAGCAGTTCTTC.

The chain uses TRBV20-1 and TRBJ1-1, with D unresolved. Germline values: CDR1 DFQATT, CDR2 SNEGSKA (reference sequence). This CDR3 has 14 residues. V dropped 1 base and J dropped 1 base, with 10 bases sitting between them. CDR3 bases: TGCAGTGCTAGAGTAAGGGCGGGGAACACTGAAGCTTTCTTT. Residues: CSARVRAGNTEAFF.

The chain joins TRBV14 to TRBJ2-1, with D tentatively TRBD2 (6 bases). The V end lost 4 bases, the J end lost 8 bases, and 18 bases lay between the germline ends. This CDR3 contains 15 residues. CDR1 and CDR2 (germline): SGHDN, FVKESK. The CDR3 coding sequence is TGTGCCAGCAGCCGGTTTGCGGGGAAAAGGGATGAGCAGTTCTTC. Its translation: CASSRFAGKRDEQFF.

This clonotype ranks as medium-sized. The J gene is TRBJ2-7, the V gene TRBV5-1, with 11 bases matching TRBD1. The germline CDR1 and CDR2 sequences are SGHRS and YFSETQ. This CDR3 region has 15 residues. V dropped 3 bases and J dropped 2; count of bases not matched to a gene: 4. CDR3 sequence: CASSYGQGAPYEQYF. The CDR3, as DNA: TGCGCCAGCAGCTACGGACAGGGGGCCCCCTACGAGCAGTACTTC.

The gene calls are TRBV5-1 and TRBJ2-3; 16 bases are shared with TRBD2. CDR3 length: 17 residues. Trimming at V came to 1 base and at J to 6 bases, leaving 5 bases not matched to a gene. Germline V CDR1 and CDR2: SGHRS, YFSETQ. The CDR3 spells CASSLKGLAGGFDTQYF. In nucleotides, the CDR3 is TGCGCCAGCAGCTTGAAGGGACTAGCGGGGGGGTTTGATACGCAGTATTTT.

The chain uses TRBV12-3 or TRBV12-4 and TRBJ2-5; TRBD1 matches 9 bases. With 6 bases clipped from V and 4 bases from J, the junction kept 3 bases outside the gene matches. The CDR3 length is 13 residues. Written as DNA, the CDR3 is TGTGCCAGCAGCCAACAGGGGGCAGAGACCCAGTACTTC. This translates into CASSQQGAETQYF.

This sequence joins TRBV9 and TRBJ2-3; TRBD2 matches 12 bases. CDR1 is SGDLS, CDR2 YYNGEE, per germline. V dropped 3 bases and J dropped 5; count of bases not matched to a gene: 4. The CDR3 spans 15 residues. The CDR3 sequence: CASSASGGAVDTQYF. CDR3 nucleotides: TGTGCCAGCAGCGCTAGCGGGGGGGCCGTAGATACGCAGTATTTT.

This clonotype was seen a handful of times. The chain uses TRBV20-1 and TRBJ2-7; the D is unclear. This CDR3 region has 11 residues. The V gene lost 8 bases and the J gene lost 5 bases, with 13 bases spanning the gap. Germline V CDR1 and CDR2: DFQATT, SNEGSKA (reference sequence). The CDR3 reads CSFGGDHEQYF. CDR3 in DNA: TGCAGTTTCGGCGGCGACCACGAGCAGTACTTC.

This clonotype came up many times. This chain uses TRBV5-1 with TRBJ1-1; 8 bases match TRBD1. With V trimmed by 2 bases and J by 2 bases, 8 bases remained unmatched. Germline V gene sequence: CDR1 SGHRS, CDR2 YFSETQ. The CDR3 spans 16 residues. CDR3 sequence reads: CASSFDRGELNTEAFF. The CDR3, as DNA: TGCGCCAGCAGCTTTGACAGGGGTGAGTTAAACACTGAAGCTTTCTTT.

The chain combines TRBV9 with TRBJ1-2; D possibly corresponds to TRBD1 (5 bases). This CDR3 is built from 14 residues. The germline V gene has CDR1 SGDLS and CDR2 YYNGEE. Trimming removed 4 bases from V and 4 bases from J, with 14 bases in between. Here the CDR3 reads CASSPRPGAYGYTF. The CDR3 region has the DNA TGTGCCAGCAGCCCACGGCCCGGGGCCTATGGCTACACCTTC.

This clonotype has a count of ten or more. The CDR3 here is CATSPTNSAYEQYF. In DNA form, the CDR3 reads TGTGCCACCAGTCCTACCAACTCGGCCTACGAGCAGTACTTC. The chain employs TRBV24-1 and TRBJ2-7; D is undetermined. V was trimmed by 6 bases and J by 2 bases, leaving 13 bases between them. The CDR3 consists of 14 residues. The V gene's germline CDR1 is KGHDR and CDR2 SFDVKD.

The chain uses TRBV29-1 and TRBJ2-1; 13 bases align to TRBD2. From germline, CDR1 is SQVTM and CDR2 ANQGSEA. The CDR3 length is 14 residues. J lost 7 bases, V lost 6 bases, and 6 bases had no gene match. The CDR3 region is CSVHRGLAGNEQFF. The CDR3 region has the DNA TGCAGCGTCCACAGGGGACTAGCGGGGAATGAGCAGTTCTTC.

This clonotype showed up many times. V is TRBV6-5 and J is TRBJ1-2; weak D call: TRBD1 (5 bases). Germline assignment: CDR1 MNHEY and CDR2 SVGAGI. CDR3 length: 15 amino acids. Trimming shortened V by 6 bases and J by 2 bases, and 16 bases separated the two germline ends. The CDR3 loop reads CASSRRTRPNYGYTF. As DNA, the CDR3 is TGTGCCAGCAGCAGGAGGACAAGGCCAAACTATGGCTACACCTTC.

This clonotype has just a few counts. V is TRBV6-1 and J is TRBJ1-2; 7 bases map to TRBD1. The V gene end was trimmed by 4 bases and the J gene end by 8 bases; junction bases not matched to a gene: 13. CDR3 size: 15 residues. Looked up from germline, CDR1 is MNHNS and CDR2 is SASEGT. The CDR3 loop reads CASSAWRGGRGGYTF. DNA of the CDR3: TGTGCCAGCAGTGCCTGGCGAGGGGGCAGAGGAGGCTACACCTTC.

This clonotype was counted a few times. V is TRBV5-1 and J is TRBJ2-1; TRBD1 matches 8 bases. The CDR3 length is 15 residues. Germline assignment: CDR1 SGHRS and CDR2 YFSETQ. V lost 3 bases to trimming and J lost 8 bases; unmatched junction nucleotides: 10. The CDR3, as DNA: TGCGCCAGCAGCTCGGGGACAGGCCAGGTCTATGAGCAGTTCTTC. Translated: CASSSGTGQVYEQFF.

This clonotype was recorded at least ten times. V and J are TRBV7-9 and TRBJ2-3; D may be TRBD2 (6 bases). The CDR3 extends over 13 amino acids. The V and J ends lost 6 bases and 5 bases respectively, with 12 bases between them. Per germline, CDR1 SEHNR and CDR2 FQNEAQ (reference sequence). CDR3 nucleotide sequence: TGTGCCAGCAGTGGGGACTTTCTAGATACGCAGTATTTT. It encodes CASSGDFLDTQYF.

The V gene is TRBV20-1, the J gene TRBJ1-5; D might be TRBD1 (5 bases). Trimming stripped 1 base from V and 5 bases from J, with 12 bases between. From germline, CDR1 is DFQATT and CDR2 SNEGSKA (reference sequence). The CDR3 extends over 14 amino acids. CDR3 sequence: CSARGSLGDQPQHF. The CDR3 DNA sequence: TGCAGTGCTAGAGGATCTCTGGGGGATCAGCCCCAGCATTTT.

The V gene is TRBV10-3, the J gene TRBJ2-1; no firm D call. The ends were cut back, 3 bases at V and 4 bases at J, with 7 bases in the middle. The germline CDR1 and CDR2 sequences are ENHRY and SYGVKD. The CDR3 runs 13 residues. The CDR3 reads CAISESQYNEQFF. The CDR3 nucleotides read TGTGCCATCAGTGAATCACAGTACAATGAGCAGTTCTTC.

This clonotype was seen repeatedly, ten times or more. The genes are TRBV20-1 and TRBJ2-3; D may be TRBD1 or TRBD2 (5 bases each). Germline V gene sequence: CDR1 DFQATT, CDR2 SNEGSKA (reference sequence). The V and J ends lost 6 bases and 6 bases respectively, with 22 bases between them. The CDR3 has 15 residues. The CDR3 here is CSAPTRGRGSDTQYF. In nucleotides, the CDR3 is TGCAGTGCCCCGACTCGGGGTAGGGGAAGCGATACGCAGTATTTT.

The chain carries TRBV4-2 and TRBJ1-1; D gene uncertain. V dropped 0 bases and J dropped 1 base, with 9 bases sitting between them. CDR1 and CDR2 from the germline V gene are LGHNA and YNFKEQ. This CDR3 comprises 15 residues. CDR3 DNA sequence: TGTGCCAGCAGCCAAGAAGGCAGTTGGAACACTGAAGCTTTCTTT. Translating it yields CASSQEGSWNTEAFF.

This clonotype was seen only a few times. The chain combines TRBV9 with TRBJ2-3, with 12 bases that match TRBD1. With V trimmed by 4 bases and J by 7 bases, 13 bases remained unmatched. The germline V gene has CDR1 SGDLS and CDR2 YYNGEE. The CDR3 sequence is 17 residues long. As DNA, the CDR3 is TGTGCCAGCAGCACCCGGGACAGGGGGCCCTTGGGATATACGCAGTATTTT. Its protein product is CASSTRDRGPLGYTQYF.

The V and J genes are TRBV20-1 and TRBJ1-1, with TRBD1 matching over 9 bases. The CDR3 extends over 16 amino acids. In germline, CDR1 is DFQATT, CDR2 SNEGSKA (reference sequence). Germline trimming cut 0 bases from V and 3 bases from J; bases unmatched to any gene: 8. CDR3 sequence: CSAREIGRTGDTEAFF. The CDR3 DNA reads TGCAGTGCTAGAGAAATTGGGAGGACAGGGGACACTGAAGCTTTCTTT.

The chain recombines TRBV20-1 with TRBJ2-1; TRBD2 matches at 10 bases. V gave up 2 bases and J gave up 4 bases; unmatched junction bases: 8. The CDR3 extends over 16 amino acids. From germline, CDR1 is DFQATT and CDR2 SNEGSKA (reference sequence). The CDR3 spells CSARLAGVRLYNEQFF. The CDR3 DNA is TGCAGTGCTAGACTAGCGGGGGTGAGACTATACAATGAGCAGTTCTTC.

This clonotype has at least ten counts. The chain joins TRBV29-1 to TRBJ2-3; 11 bases line up with TRBD2. CDR3 length: 15 amino acids. Germline CDR1 SQVTM, CDR2 ANQGSEA. Unmatched junction bases numbered 8, after V lost 7 bases and J lost 2 bases. The CDR3, as DNA: TGCAGCGCAGGGACTAGCGGCCTACCCACAGATACGCAGTATTTT. Residues: CSAGTSGLPTDTQYF.

This chain connects TRBV20-1 to TRBJ2-3; 9 bases match TRBD1. Trimming at V came to 6 bases and at J to 4 bases, leaving 8 bases not matched to a gene. The CDR3 consists of 14 residues. Germline V gene data show CDR1 as DFQATT and CDR2 as SNEGSKA (reference sequence). This chain's CDR3 is CSAFPGQGADTQYF. The CDR3 DNA sequence: TGCAGTGCCTTTCCGGGACAGGGCGCAGATACGCAGTATTTT.

This clonotype was seen a few times. This chain connects TRBV5-1 to TRBJ2-7, with 7 nucleotides matching TRBD1. J lost 0 bases, V lost 4 bases, and 4 bases had no gene match. Germline CDR1 and CDR2: SGHRS and YFSETQ. This CDR3 spans 14 amino acids. CDR3 DNA: TGCGCCAGCAGCGCAACAGGGGACTCCTACGAGCAGTACTTC. This codes for CASSATGDSYEQYF. The entire variable domain, with the rest obtained from reference TRBV5-1 and TRBJ2-7, is as follows: KAGVTQTPRYLIKTRGQQVTLSCSPISGHRSVSWYQQTPGQGLQFLFEYFSETQRNKGNFPGRFSGRQFSNSRSEMNVSTLELGDSALYLCASSATGDSYEQYFGPGTRLTVT.

This clonotype was seen a few times. The chain couples TRBV20-1 to TRBJ1-3; D ambiguous. CDR1 and CDR2 from the germline V gene are DFQATT and SNEGSKA (reference sequence). This CDR3 contains 14 residues. V shed 0 bases and J shed 2 bases, with 8 bases lying between them. In nucleotides, the CDR3 is TGCAGTGCTAGAGATCCCGGGCCTGGAAACACCATATATTTT. It is translated as CSARDPGPGNTIYF.

This clonotype was counted between two and nine times. This sequence joins TRBV7-6 and TRBJ2-5; D tentatively fits TRBD1 or TRBD2 (6 bases each). Germline V CDR1 and CDR2: SGHVS, FNYEAQ. V was pared by 5 bases and J by 3 bases, with 16 bases between. The CDR3 runs to 15 residues. DNA for the CDR3: TGTGCCAGCAGCCCCAATTACAGGGAGGAAGAGACCCAGTACTTC. It encodes CASSPNYREEETQYF.

The chain combines TRBV7-2 with TRBJ2-3; 10 bases match TRBD2. The CDR3 covers 14 residues. With 5 bases clipped from V and 6 bases from J, the junction kept 5 bases outside the gene matches. The germline V gene has CDR1 SGHTA and CDR2 FQGNSA. CDR3 nucleotide sequence: TGTGCCAGCAGCAAACCGGGACTAGCGGATACGCAGTATTTT. This gives the protein CASSKPGLADTQYF.